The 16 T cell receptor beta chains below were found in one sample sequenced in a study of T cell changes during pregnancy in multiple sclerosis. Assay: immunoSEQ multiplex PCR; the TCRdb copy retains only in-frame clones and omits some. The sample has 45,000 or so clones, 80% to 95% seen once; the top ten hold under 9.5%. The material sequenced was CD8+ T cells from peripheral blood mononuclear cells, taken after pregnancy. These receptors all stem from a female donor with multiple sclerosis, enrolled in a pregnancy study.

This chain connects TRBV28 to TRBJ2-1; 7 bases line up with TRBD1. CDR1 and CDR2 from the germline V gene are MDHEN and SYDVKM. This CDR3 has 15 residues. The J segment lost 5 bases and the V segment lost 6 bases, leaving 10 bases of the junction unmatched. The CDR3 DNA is TGTGCCAGCAGCCTGGGACAGCCTTTCAACAATGAGCAGTTCTTC. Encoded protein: CASSLGQPFNNEQFF.

CDR3 coding DNA: TGTGCCAGCAGCCAAACGGGACAGCCCTACGAGCAGTACTTC. Amino acid sequence: CASSQTGQPYEQYF. The rearrangement uses TRBV27 and TRBJ2-7; 7 positions match TRBD1. The germline V gene encodes CDR1 MNHEY and CDR2 SMNVEV (reference sequence). V trimming: 6 bases; J trimming: 2 bases; junction bases outside the gene matches: 7. CDR3 length: 14 amino acids.

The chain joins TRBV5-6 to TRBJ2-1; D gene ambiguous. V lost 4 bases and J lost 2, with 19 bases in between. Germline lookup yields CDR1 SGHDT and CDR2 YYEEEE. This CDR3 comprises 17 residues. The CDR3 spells CASSPNSFIAAYNEQFF. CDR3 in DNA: TGTGCCAGCAGCCCGAATAGTTTTATAGCTGCCTACAATGAGCAGTTCTTC.

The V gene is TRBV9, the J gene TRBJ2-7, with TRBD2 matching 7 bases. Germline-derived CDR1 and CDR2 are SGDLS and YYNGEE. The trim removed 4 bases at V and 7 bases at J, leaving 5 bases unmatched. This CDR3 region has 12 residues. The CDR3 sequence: CASSFSGGEQYF. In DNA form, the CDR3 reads TGTGCCAGCAGCTTCTCCGGGGGGGAGCAGTACTTC.

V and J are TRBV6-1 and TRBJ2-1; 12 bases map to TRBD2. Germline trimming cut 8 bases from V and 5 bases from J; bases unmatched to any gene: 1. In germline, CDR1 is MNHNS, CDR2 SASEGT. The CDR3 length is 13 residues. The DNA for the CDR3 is TGTGCCAGCGGACTAGCGGGAAACAATGAGCAGTTCTTC. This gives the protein CASGLAGNNEQFF.

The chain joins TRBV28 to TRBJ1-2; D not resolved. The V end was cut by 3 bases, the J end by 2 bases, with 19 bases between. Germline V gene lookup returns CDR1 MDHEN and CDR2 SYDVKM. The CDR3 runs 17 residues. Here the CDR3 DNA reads TGTGCCAGCAGTTTCGGCGCTCTACGGGAGGAGAACTATGGCTACACCTTC. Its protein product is CASSFGALREENYGYTF.

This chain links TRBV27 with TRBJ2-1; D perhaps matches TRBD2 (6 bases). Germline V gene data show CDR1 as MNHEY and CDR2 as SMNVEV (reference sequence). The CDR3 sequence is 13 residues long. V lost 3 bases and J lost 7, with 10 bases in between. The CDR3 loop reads CASSFVGGNEQFF. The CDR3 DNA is TGTGCCAGCAGTTTCGTTGGGGGGAATGAGCAGTTCTTC.

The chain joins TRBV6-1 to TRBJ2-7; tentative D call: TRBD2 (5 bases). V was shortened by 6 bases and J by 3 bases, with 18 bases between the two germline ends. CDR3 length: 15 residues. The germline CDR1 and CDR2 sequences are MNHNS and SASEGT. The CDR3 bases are TGTGCCAGCAGGATGGACGGAGAACGGGGCTACGAGCAGTACTTC. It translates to CASRMDGERGYEQYF.

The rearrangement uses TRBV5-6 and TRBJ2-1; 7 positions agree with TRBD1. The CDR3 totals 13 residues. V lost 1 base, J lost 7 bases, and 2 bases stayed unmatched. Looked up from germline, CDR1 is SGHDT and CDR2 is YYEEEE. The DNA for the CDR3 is TGTGCCAGCAGCTTGACAGGGGAGAATGAGCAGTTCTTC. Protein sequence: CASSLTGENEQFF.

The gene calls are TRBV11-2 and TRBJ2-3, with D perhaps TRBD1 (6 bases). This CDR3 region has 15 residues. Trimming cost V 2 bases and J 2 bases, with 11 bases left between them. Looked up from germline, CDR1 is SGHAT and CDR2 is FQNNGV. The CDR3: CASSLWTADTDTQYF. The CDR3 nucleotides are TGTGCCAGCAGCTTATGGACAGCAGACACAGATACGCAGTATTTT.

DNA of the CDR3: TGTGCCAGCAGCCTCCGAGCCCGGACAGGGGGCAAGAGGAACGAGCAGTACTTC. Translation: CASSLRARTGGKRNEQYF. V gene TRBV13 combines with J gene TRBJ2-7, with 11 positions matching TRBD1. J gave up 5 bases and V 5 bases, and 17 bases lay outside the gene matches. Germline CDR1 and CDR2: PRHDT and FYEKMQ (reference sequence). CDR3 length equals 18 residues.

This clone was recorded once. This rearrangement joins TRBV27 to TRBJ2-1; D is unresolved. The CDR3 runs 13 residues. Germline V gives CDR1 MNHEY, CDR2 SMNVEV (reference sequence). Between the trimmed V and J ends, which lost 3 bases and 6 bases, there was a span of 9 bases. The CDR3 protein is CASSFGQSNEQFF. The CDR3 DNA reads TGTGCCAGCAGTTTTGGCCAGTCCAATGAGCAGTTCTTC.

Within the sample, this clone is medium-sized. The CDR3 DNA reads as TGTGCCAGCAGCTTTGACTCCCCGGCCTACAATGAGCAGTTCTTC. This sequence encodes CASSFDSPAYNEQFF. The chain uses TRBV7-9 and TRBJ2-1; D is unclear. V was trimmed by 3 bases and J by 2 bases, leaving 11 bases between them. The germline V gene encodes CDR1 SEHNR and CDR2 FQNEAQ (reference sequence). CDR3 length equals 15 residues.

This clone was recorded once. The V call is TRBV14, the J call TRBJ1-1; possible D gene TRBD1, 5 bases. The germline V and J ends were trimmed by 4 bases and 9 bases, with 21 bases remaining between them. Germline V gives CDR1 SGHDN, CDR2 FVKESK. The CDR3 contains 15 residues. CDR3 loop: CASSLKGRFGFQAFF. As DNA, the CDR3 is TGTGCCAGCAGCCTGAAGGGGCGCTTCGGTTTTCAAGCTTTCTTT.

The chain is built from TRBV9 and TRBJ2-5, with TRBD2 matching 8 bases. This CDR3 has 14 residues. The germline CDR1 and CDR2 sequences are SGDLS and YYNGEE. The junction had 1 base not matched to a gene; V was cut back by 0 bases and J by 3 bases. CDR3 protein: CASSVARGEETQYF. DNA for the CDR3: TGTGCCAGCAGCGTAGCGCGGGGGGAAGAGACCCAGTACTTC.

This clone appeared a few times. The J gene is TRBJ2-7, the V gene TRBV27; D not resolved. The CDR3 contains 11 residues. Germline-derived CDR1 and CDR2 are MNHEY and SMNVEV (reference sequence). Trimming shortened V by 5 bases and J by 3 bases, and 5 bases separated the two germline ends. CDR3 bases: TGTGCCAGCAGTCCTTACTACGAGCAGTACTTC. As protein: CASSPYYEQYF.